The 3 T cell receptor beta chains below were found in one sample sequenced in a study of blood T cell repertoires in COVID-19. Profiled with immunoSEQ multiplex PCR; TCRdb holds only in-frame clones, not every one. The repertoire holds over 100,000 clones, with around 89% as singletons. Input material: peripheral blood. These receptors originate from a man aged 50 or older with acute or convalescent COVID-19.

The gene calls are TRBV5-4 and TRBJ2-7; D is possibly TRBD1 (5 bases). CDR1 SGHNT and CDR2 YYREEE come from the germline V gene (reference sequence). The CDR3 is 14 amino acids. V lost 1 base and J lost 1, with 9 bases in between. CDR3 sequence: CASSLWAGSYEQYF. The CDR3 DNA sequence: TGTGCCAGCAGCTTGTGGGCAGGGTCCTACGAGCAGTACTTC.

This chain uses TRBV19 with TRBJ1-2, with 9 bases identical to TRBD1. Germline V gives CDR1 LNHDA, CDR2 SQIVND (reference sequence). Trimming removed 4 bases from V and 9 bases from J; junction bases left unmatched: 12. This CDR3 is 15 amino acids long. The CDR3 reads CASSTPGGQGVRYTF. CDR3 coding DNA: TGTGCCAGTAGTACCCCTGGGGGACAGGGCGTACGCTACACCTTC.

V and J are TRBV5-1 and TRBJ2-4, with D perhaps matching TRBD1 (5 bases). The V gene lost 4 bases and the J gene lost 6 bases, with 17 bases spanning the gap. Germline CDR1 reads SGHRS; CDR2 reads YFSETQ. This CDR3 has 15 amino acids. CDR3 sequence: CASSKESGPGNIQYF. CDR3 bases: TGCGCCAGCAGCAAAGAGTCAGGGCCGGGAAACATTCAGTACTTC.